This T cell receptor beta chain was retrieved from a study of shared clonotypes between healthy human individuals. Study overall: A few men and a couple of women, aged 18 to 49, were donors. Each donor contributed plates that comprised three CD4 naive, three CD4 memory, two CD8 naive and one CD8 memory.

Study outcomes and limitations: The study found roughly 5% of naive CD4 clonotypes shared across a few donors.

Germline CDR1 and CDR2: SGDLS and YYNGEE. The CDR3 totals 15 residues. V shed 4 bases, J shed 1 base, and the junction held 4 bases outside the gene matches. Cells designated naive CD8 were CD45RO-negative and were positively selected for CCR7, with terminally differentiated effector memory CD45RA+ cells excluded. Turning to this clone: The antigen remains undetermined.

Profiling relied on immunoSEQ multiplex PCR, and the TCRdb table lists in-frame clones only, not all of them. This sample has approximately 2,000,000 clones, with 93% found just once. This chain uses TRBV9 with TRBJ2-3, with 9 bases identical to TRBD1. This TCR came from a man younger than 35 in good health. Some clones in this sample may be carry-over from other donors' samples. Sequencing was done on a sample of naive CD8+ T cells from PBMCs. This chain's CDR3 is CASSPWDRGTDTQYF. The DNA for the CDR3 is TGTGCCAGCAGCCCTTGGGACAGGGGCACAGATACGCAGTATTTT.